These 24 T cell receptor beta chains were all obtained from the same sample, sequenced in a study of tumor-infiltrating lymphocytes in oesophageal squamous cell carcinoma. TCRdb re-analysed the PCR reads in MiXCR, keeping a single row per CDR3 protein. The table lists just under 20,000 distinct CDR3 sequences, 39% of them singletons. Sequencing was done on a sample of esophageal tumor tissue. Receptors originate from a male donor with esophageal squamous cell carcinoma.

This clonotype was seen once. V gene TRBV10-2 combines with J gene TRBJ2-7, with D possibly TRBD1 on 6 matching bases. The DNA end is more similar to TRBJ2-5, so the J call may be wrong. There are 13 residues in the CDR3. Per the germline V gene, CDR1 is WSHSY and CDR2 is SAAADI. The CDR3 nucleotides are TGCGCCAGCACCTGGACAGTACAAGAGACCCAGTACTTC. Translation: CASTWTVQETQYF.

The chain is built from TRBV7-2 and TRBJ2-1, with D perhaps TRBD1 (6 bases). Germline values: CDR1 SGHTA, CDR2 FQGNSA. Trimming shortened V by 5 bases and J by 1 base, and 12 bases separated the two germline ends. The length of the CDR3 is 15 residues. The CDR3 sequence is CASSPLQGSYNEQFF. DNA for the CDR3: TGTGCCAGCAGCCCACTACAGGGTTCCTACAATGAGCAGTTCTTC.

With respect to this clonotype: At one boundary the junction diverges from the germline segment, which might be a read error. The chain employs TRBV7-6 and TRBJ2-5, with D possibly matching TRBD2 (5 bases). The CDR3 length is 17 residues. In germline, CDR1 is SGHVS, CDR2 FNYEAQ. CDR3 sequence reads: CASSNGVLQSSYNEQYF. CDR3 coding DNA: TGTGCTAGCAGTAACGGGGTCCTGCAGAGCTCCTACAATGAGCAGTACTTC.

The V call is TRBV7-8, the J call TRBJ2-1; D gene unclear. Judging by the DNA end, TRBJ2-7 fits better; the J call may be wrong. The CDR3 is 13 residues long. Germline CDR1 and CDR2: SGHVS and FQNEAQ. CDR3 region: CASSLNPIYEQYF. In nucleotides, the CDR3 is TGTGCCAGCAGCTTAAATCCGATTTACGAGCAGTACTTC.

This clonotype has only a few counts. No conserved phenylalanine or tryptophan is present at the end of the CDR3, so a read error is the likely explanation. The DNA is left out, because the CDR3 cannot be placed on it with certainty; the CDR3 is given as TCRdb lists it. The rearrangement uses TRBV7-2 and TRBJ2-5; the listed D gene, TRBD1, was not tested against the DNA. A total of 17 residues make up the CDR3, ends included. The germline V gene has CDR1 SGHTA and CDR2 FQGNSA. CDR3 sequence: CASSLLRTGISPLHFGN.

This clonotype was counted between two and nine times. This chain joins TRBV6-1 and TRBJ2-3; 7 nucleotides align to TRBD2. CDR1 is MNHNS, CDR2 SASEGT, per germline. This CDR3 has 17 amino acids. With 1 base clipped from V and 14 bases from J, the junction kept 21 bases outside the gene matches. The CDR3 is CASSEGMRGGNTGELYF. The CDR3, as DNA: TGTGCCAGCAGTGAAGGGATGAGGGGAGGGAACACCGGGGAGCTGTATTTT.

The chain has TRBV11-2 and TRBJ2-2; D is perhaps TRBD1 or TRBD2 (5 bases each). The CDR3 length is 16 residues. The ends were cut back, 4 bases at V and 4 bases at J, with 16 bases in the middle. From germline, CDR1 is SGHAT and CDR2 FQNNGV. CDR3 in amino acids: CASSWGSGISTGELFF. CDR3 nucleotide sequence: TGTGCCAGCAGCTGGGGGTCCGGGATATCCACCGGGGAGCTGTTTTTT.

This rearrangement joins TRBV7-4 to TRBJ2-1; 9 bases line up with TRBD2. This CDR3 is 17 amino acids long. Trimming at V came to 5 bases and at J to 4 bases, leaving 12 bases not matched to a gene. Germline CDR1 reads SGHVT; CDR2 reads SQSDAQ. The CDR3 protein is CASSPLAGAHAYNEQFF. CDR3 nucleotide sequence: TGTGCCAGCAGCCCATTAGCGGGAGCCCATGCATACAATGAGCAGTTCTTC.

This clonotype was seen only a few times. The gene calls are TRBV6-1 and TRBJ2-5; D is undetermined. The CDR3 has 11 amino acids. Germline loops: CDR1 MNHNS, CDR2 SASEGT. Trimming removed 9 bases at V and 11 bases at J, with 16 bases between. CDR3 protein: CASATNNEQYF. For the CDR3, the DNA is TGTGCCAGTGCCACAAACAATGAGCAGTACTTC.

The genes are TRBV5-5 and TRBJ1-6, with TRBD1 identical over 7 bases. Germline V gene lookup returns CDR1 SGHKS and CDR2 YYEKEE (reference sequence). V lost 4 bases to trimming and J lost 9 bases; unmatched junction nucleotides: 7. The CDR3 length is 14 residues. This CDR3 reads CASSPGDSGSPLHF. The CDR3 DNA follows: TGTGCCAGCAGCCCCGGGGACAGTGGTTCACCCCTCCACTTT.

This clonotype was counted a few times. Written as DNA, the CDR3 is TGTGCCACCAGTGACTTAAGACAGACCCCCAACAATGAGCAGTTCTTC. It yields the protein CATSDLRQTPNNEQFF. The chain combines TRBV24-1 with TRBJ2-7, with D possibly matching TRBD1 (5 bases). The end of the DNA fits TRBJ2-1 better, so the J call may be wrong. Germline V lookup: CDR1 KGHDR, CDR2 SFDVKD. CDR3 length equals 16 residues.

The chain links TRBV7-4 to TRBJ2-5, with 10 bases aligning to TRBD2. The better agreement between TRBJ2-3 and the DNA end casts doubt on the J call. Looked up from germline, CDR1 is SGHVT and CDR2 is SQSDAQ. The CDR3 spans 15 residues. The CDR3, as DNA: TGTGCCAGCAGCTCGCTAGCGGGAGAAGCCTACGAGCAGTATTTT. Translating it yields CASSSLAGEAYEQYF.

The chain joins TRBV7-3 to TRBJ2-1; the match to TRBD1 covers 7 bases. TRBJ2-7 explains the end of the DNA better; the J call may be wrong. CDR1 and CDR2 (germline): SGHTA, FQGTGA. This CDR3 is built from 14 residues. CDR3 DNA: TGTGCCAGCAGCGATTCGACAGGGTTGGATGAGCAGTACTTC. Translating gives CASSDSTGLDEQYF.

This clonotype was picked up many times. The V and J genes are TRBV18 and TRBJ2-5; the D call may be TRBD1 or TRBD2 (5 bases each). Looked up from germline, CDR1 is KGHSH and CDR2 is LQKENI. The CDR3 extends over 14 amino acids. Trimming removed 0 bases at V and 2 bases at J, with 7 bases between. CDR3 sequence reads: CASSPPWGQETQYF. The DNA for the CDR3 is TGTGCCAGCTCACCACCGTGGGGGCAAGAGACCCAGTACTTC. Using reference TRBV18 and TRBJ2-5 for the parts outside the CDR3, the full variable domain is NAGVMQNPRHLVRRRGQEARLRCSPMKGHSHVYWYRQLPEEGLKFMVYLQKENIIDESGMPKERFSAEFPKEGPSILRIQQVVRGDSAAYFCASSPPWGQETQYFGPGTRLLVL.

The chain combines TRBV18 with TRBJ2-7, with a possible D match to TRBD1 (5 bases). The CDR3 has 14 residues. The germline CDR1 and CDR2 sequences are KGHSH and LQKENI. Trimming removed 6 bases from V and 3 bases from J, with 15 bases in between. The CDR3: CASSPVGQHYEQYF. CDR3 DNA sequence: TGTGCCAGCTCTCCCGTGGGGCAGCACTACGAGCAGTACTTC.

This clonotype came up a few times. A much larger clone lies a single base off, so this may be a read error. This chain joins TRBV5-6 and TRBJ2-1; D unclear. The better agreement between TRBJ2-7 and the DNA end casts doubt on the J call. The CDR3 extends over 13 amino acids. Germline V gene sequence: CDR1 SGHDT, CDR2 YYEEEE. The CDR3 protein is CASSFTSNNEQYF. In nucleotides, the CDR3 is TGTGCCAGCAGCTTCACGAGCAACAATGAGCAGTACTTC.

The chain links TRBV7-2 to TRBJ2-3, with 11 bases aligning to TRBD1. V was pared by 1 base and J by 2 bases, with 5 bases of the junction left unmatched. Per germline, CDR1 SGHTA and CDR2 FQGNSA. The CDR3 runs to 17 residues. This chain's CDR3 is CASSLVGTGGFTDTQYF. CDR3 sequence (DNA): TGTGCCAGCAGCTTAGTTGGGACAGGGGGTTTCACAGATACGCAGTATTTT.

In its sample, this clonotype was seen once. The rearrangement uses TRBV7-3 and TRBJ1-1, with D perhaps matching TRBD1 (5 bases). CDR1 and CDR2 from the germline V gene are SGHTA and FQGTGA. This CDR3 region has 15 residues. Trimming removed 0 bases from V and 5 bases from J, with 13 bases in between. CDR3 amino acids: CASSLTGTEETEAFF. The CDR3 DNA follows: TGTGCCAGCAGCTTAACGGGGACGGAAGAAACTGAAGCTTTCTTT.

For this clonotype: This CDR3 is missing its conserved last phenylalanine or tryptophan, likely due to a read error. Because the CDR3's place on the DNA is in doubt, the DNA is left out and the CDR3 is given as listed by TCRdb. The chain employs TRBV7-6 and TRBJ1-6; the D call of TRBD1 is as the table states it, not checked on the DNA. Germline V gene data show CDR1 as SGHVS and CDR2 as FNYEAQ. The CDR3 comprises 19 residues, both ends counted. The CDR3 sequence: CASSLHKTGLIYNEQFFGP.

This CDR3 is CASSLLGATDTQYF. The DNA of the CDR3 is TGTGCCAGCAGCTTATTGGGGGCAACAGATACGCAGTATTTT. V is TRBV7-3 and J is TRBJ2-3, with D possibly being TRBD1 (6 bases). The V end lost 2 bases, the J end lost 3 bases, and 9 bases lay between the germline ends. The CDR3 is 14 residues long. Germline lookup yields CDR1 SGHTA and CDR2 FQGTGA.

This clonotype showed up just once. The genes are TRBV28 and TRBJ2-3, with 7 bases fitting TRBD1. The germline V gene encodes CDR1 MDHEN and CDR2 SYDVKM. This CDR3 has 16 amino acids. With V trimmed by 6 bases and J by 2 bases, 11 bases remained unmatched. CDR3: CASSPNRGPNTDTQYF. DNA for the CDR3: TGTGCCAGCAGCCCGAACAGGGGCCCTAACACAGATACGCAGTATTTT. The full variable domain, in which reference TRBV28 and TRBJ2-3 provide the parts outside the CDR3, is DVKVTQSSRYLVKRTGEKVFLECVQDMDHENMFWYRQDPGLGLRLIYFSYDVKMKEKGDIPEGYSVSREKKERFSLILESASTNQTSMYLCASSPNRGPNTDTQYFGPGTRLTVL.

This clonotype was observed at least ten times. Its ends do not fully match the called genes, so a read error is possible. This chain uses TRBV18 with TRBJ1-6; D is unresolved. Germline-derived CDR1 and CDR2 are KGHSH and LQKENI. The CDR3 has 12 amino acids. DNA for the CDR3: TGTGCGTCGAGCTCCTATAATTCACCCCTCCACTTC. Translated, it gives CASSSYNSPLHF.

This clonotype was seen ten or more times. The chain uses TRBV6-1 and TRBJ2-7; D is possibly TRBD1 (6 bases). Trimming stripped 6 bases from V and 1 base from J, with 19 bases between. Looked up from germline, CDR1 is MNHNS and CDR2 is SASEGT. CDR3 size: 16 residues. The CDR3 spells CASRTKPGHSSYEQYF. CDR3 DNA: TGTGCCAGCAGAACTAAACCGGGACACTCATCCTACGAGCAGTACTTC.

J is TRBJ2-3 and V is TRBV6-1; TRBD1 or TRBD2 may be the D gene (6 bases each). V shed 0 bases and J shed 4 bases, with 11 bases lying between them. The CDR3 is made up of 15 amino acids. The germline gives CDR1 MNHNS, CDR2 SASEGT. CDR3 in amino acids: CASSEAGGSPDTQYF. The DNA of the CDR3 is TGTGCCAGCAGTGAAGCCGGGGGCAGCCCAGATACGCAGTATTTT.